The clone carrying this TCR beta chain appeared once. The CDR3 is made up of 15 amino acids. The V gene end was trimmed by 10 bases and the J gene end by 5 bases; junction bases not matched to a gene: 16. The germline CDR1 and CDR2 sequences are SGHTA and FQGNSA. The data are from a study of shared clonotypes between healthy human individuals. The overall study: Used for every donor were three CD4 naive, three CD4 memory, two CD8 naive and one CD8 memory plate.

Sequencing used immunoSEQ multiplex PCR; TCRdb keeps in-frame clones, though not all of them. The table records about 1,900,000 clones, about 95% of them present only once. Terminally differentiated effector memory CD45RA+ cells were excluded from the naive CD8 cells, which were CD45RO-negative and positively selected for CCR7. Sequencing was performed on naive CD8+ T cells sorted from blood. The gene calls are TRBV7-2 and TRBJ1-1, with 7 nucleotides matching TRBD1. This TCR came from a man younger than 30 in good health. The DNA for the CDR3 is TGTGCCACCTCTCTTAGGGGGCGCGGGGAAACTGAAGCTTTCTTT. It is translated as CATSLRGRGETEAFF.